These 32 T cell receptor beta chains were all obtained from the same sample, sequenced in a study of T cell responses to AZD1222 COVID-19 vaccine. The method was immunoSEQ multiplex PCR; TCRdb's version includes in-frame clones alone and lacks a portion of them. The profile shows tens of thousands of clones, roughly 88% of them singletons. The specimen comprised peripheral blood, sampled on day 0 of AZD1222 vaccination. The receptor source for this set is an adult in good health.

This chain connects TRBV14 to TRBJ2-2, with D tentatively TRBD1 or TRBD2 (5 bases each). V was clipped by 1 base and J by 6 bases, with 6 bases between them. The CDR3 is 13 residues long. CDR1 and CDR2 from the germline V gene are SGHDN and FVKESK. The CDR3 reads CASSQGGAGELFF. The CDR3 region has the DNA TGTGCCAGCAGCCAAGGAGGGGCCGGGGAGCTGTTTTTT.

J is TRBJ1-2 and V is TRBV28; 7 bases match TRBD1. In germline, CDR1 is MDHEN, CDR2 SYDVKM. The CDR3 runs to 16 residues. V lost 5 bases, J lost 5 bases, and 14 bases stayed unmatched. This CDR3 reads CASSPLREGARYGYTF. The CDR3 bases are TGTGCCAGCAGTCCCCTTAGGGAGGGGGCCCGGTATGGCTACACCTTC.

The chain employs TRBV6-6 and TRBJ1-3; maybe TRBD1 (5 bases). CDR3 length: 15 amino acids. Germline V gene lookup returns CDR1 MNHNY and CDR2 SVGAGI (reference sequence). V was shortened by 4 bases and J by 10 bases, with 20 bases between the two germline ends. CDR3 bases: TGTGCCAGCAGTTTCACCGGGACCTCTGACGGGACCATATATTTT. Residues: CASSFTGTSDGTIYF.

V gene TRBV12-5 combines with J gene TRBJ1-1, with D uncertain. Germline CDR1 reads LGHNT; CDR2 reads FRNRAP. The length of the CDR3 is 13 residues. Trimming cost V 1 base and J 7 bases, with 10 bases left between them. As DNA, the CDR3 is TGTGCTAGTGGTTTGGGGTCGGGCCTTGAAGCTTTCTTT. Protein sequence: CASGLGSGLEAFF.

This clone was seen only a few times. This CDR3 reads CAIAGTNLNTEAFF. DNA for the CDR3: TGTGCCATCGCGGGGACAAACCTTAACACTGAAGCTTTCTTT. The chain carries TRBV10-3 and TRBJ1-1; perhaps TRBD1 as D (6 bases). This CDR3 has 14 residues. Trimming removed 8 bases at V and 2 bases at J, with 15 bases between. Germline V gives CDR1 ENHRY, CDR2 SYGVKD.

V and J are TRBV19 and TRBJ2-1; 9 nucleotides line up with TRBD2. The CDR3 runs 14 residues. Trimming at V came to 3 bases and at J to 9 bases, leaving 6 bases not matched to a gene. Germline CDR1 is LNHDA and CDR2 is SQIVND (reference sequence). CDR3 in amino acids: CASSIRAGGIEQFF. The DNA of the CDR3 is TGTGCCAGTAGTATCCGGGCGGGAGGGATTGAGCAGTTCTTC.

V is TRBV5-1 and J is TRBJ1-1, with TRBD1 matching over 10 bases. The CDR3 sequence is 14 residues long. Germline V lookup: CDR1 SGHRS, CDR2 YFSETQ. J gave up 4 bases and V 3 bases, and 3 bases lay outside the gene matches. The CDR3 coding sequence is TGCGCCAGCAGCTCGGGACAGGGGTCCACTGAAGCTTTCTTT. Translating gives CASSSGQGSTEAFF.

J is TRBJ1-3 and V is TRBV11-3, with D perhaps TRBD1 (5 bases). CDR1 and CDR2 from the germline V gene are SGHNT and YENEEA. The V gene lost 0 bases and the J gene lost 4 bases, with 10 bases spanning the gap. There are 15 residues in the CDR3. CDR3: CASSLDSGTGNTIYF. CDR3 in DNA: TGTGCCAGCAGCTTAGATTCGGGGACGGGAAACACCATATATTTT. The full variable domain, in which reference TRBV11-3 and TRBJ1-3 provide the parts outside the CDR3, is EAGVVQSPRYKIIEKKQPVAFWCNPISGHNTLYWYLQNLGQGPELLIRYENEEAVDDSQLPKDRFSAERLKGVDSTLKIQPAELGDSAVYLCASSLDSGTGNTIYFGEGSWLTVV.

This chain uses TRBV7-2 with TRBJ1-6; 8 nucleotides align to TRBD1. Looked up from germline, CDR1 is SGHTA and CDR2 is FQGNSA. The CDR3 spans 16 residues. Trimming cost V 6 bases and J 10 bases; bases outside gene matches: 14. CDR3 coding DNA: TGTGCCAGCAGTCCGAACTCAGGGGGCGCAGGGTCACCCCTCCACTTT. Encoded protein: CASSPNSGGAGSPLHF.

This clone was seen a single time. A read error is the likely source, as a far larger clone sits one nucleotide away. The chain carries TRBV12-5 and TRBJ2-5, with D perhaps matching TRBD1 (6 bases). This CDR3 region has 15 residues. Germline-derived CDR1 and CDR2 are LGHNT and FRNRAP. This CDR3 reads CSSGLVMGAQETQYF. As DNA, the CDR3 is TGTTCTAGTGGTTTGGTAATGGGGGCTCAAGAGACCCAGTACTTC.

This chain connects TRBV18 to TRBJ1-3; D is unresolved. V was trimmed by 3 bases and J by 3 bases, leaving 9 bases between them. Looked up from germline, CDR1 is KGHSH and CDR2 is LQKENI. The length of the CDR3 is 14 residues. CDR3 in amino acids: CASSPGPLGNTIYF. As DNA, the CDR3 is TGTGCCAGCTCACCTGGGCCCCTTGGAAACACCATATATTTT.

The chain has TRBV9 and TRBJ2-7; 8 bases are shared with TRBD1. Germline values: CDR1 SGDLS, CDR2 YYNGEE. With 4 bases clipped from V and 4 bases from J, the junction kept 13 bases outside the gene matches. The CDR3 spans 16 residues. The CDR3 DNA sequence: TGTGCCAGCAGCCCCAACAGGGGGGACGTTTCGTACGAGCAGTACTTC. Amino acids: CASSPNRGDVSYEQYF.

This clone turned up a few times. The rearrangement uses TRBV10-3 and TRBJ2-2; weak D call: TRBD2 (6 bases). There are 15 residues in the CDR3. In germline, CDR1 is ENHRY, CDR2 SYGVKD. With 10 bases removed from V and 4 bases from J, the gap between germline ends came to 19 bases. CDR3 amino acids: CATRSWGDVTGELFF. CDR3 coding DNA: TGTGCCACCCGGTCATGGGGGGACGTCACCGGGGAGCTGTTTTTT.

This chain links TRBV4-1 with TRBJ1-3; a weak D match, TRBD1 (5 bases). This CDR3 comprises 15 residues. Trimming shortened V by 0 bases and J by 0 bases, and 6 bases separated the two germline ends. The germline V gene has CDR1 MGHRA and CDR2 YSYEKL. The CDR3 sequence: CASSQDQGSGNTIYF. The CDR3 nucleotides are TGCGCCAGCAGCCAAGATCAGGGCTCTGGAAACACCATATATTTT.

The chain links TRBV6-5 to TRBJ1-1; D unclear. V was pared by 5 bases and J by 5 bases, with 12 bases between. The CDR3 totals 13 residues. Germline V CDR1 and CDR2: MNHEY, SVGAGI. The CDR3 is CASSQTRKTEAFF. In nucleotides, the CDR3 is TGTGCCAGCAGTCAGACAAGGAAAACTGAAGCTTTCTTT.

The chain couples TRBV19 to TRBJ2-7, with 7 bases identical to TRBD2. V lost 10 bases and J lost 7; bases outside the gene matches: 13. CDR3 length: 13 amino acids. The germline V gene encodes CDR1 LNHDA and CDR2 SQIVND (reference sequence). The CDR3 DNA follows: TGTGCCACCTCGGGGGACTACTTTAAAGAGCAGTACTTC. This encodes CATSGDYFKEQYF.

The CDR3 region has the DNA TGTGCCAGCAGTGAAGCGCTCTACAATGAGCAGTTCTTC. Protein: CASSEALYNEQFF. The chain employs TRBV2 and TRBJ2-1; D is uncertain. Between the trimmed V and J ends, which lost 0 bases and 3 bases, there was a span of 3 bases. The CDR3 runs 13 residues. Germline-derived CDR1 and CDR2 are SNHLY and FYNNEI.

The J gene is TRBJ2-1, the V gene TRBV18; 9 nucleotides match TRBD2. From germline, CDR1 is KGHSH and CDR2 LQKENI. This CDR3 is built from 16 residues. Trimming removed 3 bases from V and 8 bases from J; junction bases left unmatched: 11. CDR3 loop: CASSPFPGLASDEQFF. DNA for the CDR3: TGTGCCAGCTCACCGTTTCCGGGACTAGCCTCGGATGAGCAGTTCTTC.

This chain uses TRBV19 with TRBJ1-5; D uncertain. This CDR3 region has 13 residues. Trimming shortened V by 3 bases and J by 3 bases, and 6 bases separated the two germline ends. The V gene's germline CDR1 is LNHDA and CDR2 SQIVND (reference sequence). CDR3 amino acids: CASSIRANQPQHF. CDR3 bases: TGTGCCAGTAGTATCCGGGCCAATCAGCCCCAGCATTTT.

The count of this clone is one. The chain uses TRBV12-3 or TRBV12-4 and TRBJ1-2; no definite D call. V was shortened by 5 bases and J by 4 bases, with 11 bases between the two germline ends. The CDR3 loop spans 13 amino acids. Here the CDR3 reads CASSLDLSYGYTF. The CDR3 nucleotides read TGTGCCAGCAGTCTGGACCTTTCCTATGGCTACACCTTC.

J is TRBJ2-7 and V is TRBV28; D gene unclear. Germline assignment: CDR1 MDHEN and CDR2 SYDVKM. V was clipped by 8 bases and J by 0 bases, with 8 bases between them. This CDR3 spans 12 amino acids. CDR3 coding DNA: TGTGCCAGCGCTCCTGGCTCCTACGAGCAGTACTTC. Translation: CASAPGSYEQYF.

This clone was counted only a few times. DNA of the CDR3: TGCGCCAGCAGCCCGAGGGGCGGGACTAGCGATGGTGAGCAGTTCTTC. Translation gives CASSPRGGTSDGEQFF. V and J are TRBV5-1 and TRBJ2-1; TRBD2 aligns across 10 bases. Germline V gene sequence: CDR1 SGHRS, CDR2 YFSETQ. The length of the CDR3 is 16 residues. The ends lost 4 bases at V and 9 bases at J; junction bases unmatched: 13.

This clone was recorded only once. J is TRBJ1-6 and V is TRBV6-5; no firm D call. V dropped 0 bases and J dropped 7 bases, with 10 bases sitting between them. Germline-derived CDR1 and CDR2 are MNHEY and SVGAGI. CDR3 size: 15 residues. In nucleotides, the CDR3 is TGTGCCAGCAGTTACTCGGGAGGGATGAATTCACCCCTCCACTTT. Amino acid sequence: CASSYSGGMNSPLHF.

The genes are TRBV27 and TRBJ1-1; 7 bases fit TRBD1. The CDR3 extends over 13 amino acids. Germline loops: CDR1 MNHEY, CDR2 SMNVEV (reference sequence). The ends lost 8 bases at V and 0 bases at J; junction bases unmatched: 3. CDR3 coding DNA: TGTGCCAGCGAAGACAGGGTGAACACTGAAGCTTTCTTT. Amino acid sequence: CASEDRVNTEAFF.

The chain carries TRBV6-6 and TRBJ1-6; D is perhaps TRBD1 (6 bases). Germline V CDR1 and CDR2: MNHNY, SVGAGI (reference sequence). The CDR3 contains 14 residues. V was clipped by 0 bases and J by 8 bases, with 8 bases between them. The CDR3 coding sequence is TGTGCCAGCAGTTACTCGAGGGGGGATTCACCCCTCCACTTT. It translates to CASSYSRGDSPLHF.

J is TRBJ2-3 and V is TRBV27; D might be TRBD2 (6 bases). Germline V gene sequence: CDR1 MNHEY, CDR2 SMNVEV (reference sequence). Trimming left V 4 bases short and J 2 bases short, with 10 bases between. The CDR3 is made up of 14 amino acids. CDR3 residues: CASSSRLDTDTQYF. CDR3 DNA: TGTGCCAGCAGTTCCAGACTAGACACAGATACGCAGTATTTT.

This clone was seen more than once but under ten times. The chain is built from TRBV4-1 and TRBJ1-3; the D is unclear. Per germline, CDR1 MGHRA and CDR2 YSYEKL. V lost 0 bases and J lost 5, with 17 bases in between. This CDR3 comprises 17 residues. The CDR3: CASSQDLRPGDRNTIYF. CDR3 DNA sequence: TGCGCCAGCAGCCAAGATCTTAGGCCCGGAGATAGAAACACCATATATTTT.

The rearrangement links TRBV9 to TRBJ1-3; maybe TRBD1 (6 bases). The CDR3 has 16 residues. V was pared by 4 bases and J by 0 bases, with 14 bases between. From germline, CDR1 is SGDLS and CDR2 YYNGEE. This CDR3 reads CASSPRTAASGNTIYF. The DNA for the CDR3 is TGTGCCAGCAGCCCCCGGACAGCAGCCTCTGGAAACACCATATATTTT.

The CDR3 here is CATSGAHQETQYF. The CDR3 DNA reads as TGTGCCACCAGTGGAGCCCACCAAGAGACCCAGTACTTC. This chain connects TRBV24-1 to TRBJ2-5; D remains unclear. Per the germline V gene, CDR1 is KGHDR and CDR2 is SFDVKD. V was clipped by 5 bases and J by 0 bases, with 6 bases between them. This CDR3 is built from 13 residues.

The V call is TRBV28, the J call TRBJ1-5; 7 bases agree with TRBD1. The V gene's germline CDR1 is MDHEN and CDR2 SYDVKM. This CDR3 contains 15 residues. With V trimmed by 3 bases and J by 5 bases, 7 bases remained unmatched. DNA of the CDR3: TGTGCCAGCAGTTTTGGAGACAGGGATTATCAGCCCCAGCATTTT. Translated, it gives CASSFGDRDYQPQHF.

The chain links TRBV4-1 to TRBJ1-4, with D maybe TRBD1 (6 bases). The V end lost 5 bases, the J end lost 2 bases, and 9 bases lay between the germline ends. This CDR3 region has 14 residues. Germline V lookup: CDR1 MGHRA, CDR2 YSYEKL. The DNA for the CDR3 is TGCGCCAGCAGCTTAGGACAGACTAATGAAAAACTGTTTTTT. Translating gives CASSLGQTNEKLFF.

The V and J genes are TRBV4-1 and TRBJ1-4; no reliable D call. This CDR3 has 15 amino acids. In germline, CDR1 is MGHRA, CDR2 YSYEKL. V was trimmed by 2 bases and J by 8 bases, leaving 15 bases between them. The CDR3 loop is CASSQSPIGGEKLFF. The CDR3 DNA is TGCGCCAGCAGCCAATCCCCCATAGGCGGGGAAAAACTGTTTTTT.